Presented here are 21 T cell receptor beta chains from one specimen sequenced in a study of CD8 T cells in acute hepatitis C reinfection. TCRdb's table, derived via immunoSEQ multiplex PCR, lists solely in-frame clones and lacks some. The sample contains tens of thousands of clones, 75% to 90% of which appear only once. As for time point: naive CD8 control sorted from an acute-time-point sample. The source material was naive CD8+ T cells from PBMCs. These receptors were obtained from a woman under 30 who spontaneously cleared hepatitis C infection.

The chain joins TRBV6-7 to TRBJ1-1; D unclear. TRBV6-7 is given ORF status, its function remaining uncertain. The CDR3 covers 12 residues. V lost 5 bases and J 5 bases, leaving 9 bases between the germline ends. The CDR3 reads CASSRRDTEAFF. The CDR3 DNA is TGTGCCAGCAGTCGACGGGATACTGAAGCTTTCTTT.

This clone has more than one count but fewer than ten. J is TRBJ2-7 and V is TRBV9; D may be TRBD1 (8 bases). The CDR3 contains 15 residues. The V and J ends lost 3 bases and 7 bases respectively, with 20 bases between them. Germline V gives CDR1 SGDLS, CDR2 YYNGEE. The chain's CDR3 is CASSASLDREGEQYF. In nucleotides, the CDR3 is TGTGCCAGCAGCGCCAGCCTGGACAGGGAGGGGGAGCAGTACTTC.

The chain recombines TRBV19 with TRBJ2-1, with D perhaps TRBD2 (6 bases). CDR1 is LNHDA and CDR2 is SQIVND in the germline V gene (reference sequence). The V gene lost 7 bases and the J gene lost 2 bases, with 12 bases spanning the gap. The CDR3 is 14 amino acids. CDR3 sequence (DNA): TGTGCCAGTAACCCTCGCGGGACCTACAATGAGCAGTTCTTC. Its protein is CASNPRGTYNEQFF.

The V and J genes are TRBV5-4 and TRBJ2-7; TRBD1 is a possible D gene (6 bases). Trimming removed 5 bases at V and 3 bases at J, with 15 bases between. There are 14 residues in the CDR3. The V gene's germline CDR1 is SGHNT and CDR2 YYREEE (reference sequence). CDR3 amino acids: CASSYPGQSYEQYF. As DNA, the CDR3 is TGTGCCAGCAGTTACCCGGGACAAAGCTACGAGCAGTACTTC.

The rearrangement links TRBV29-1 to TRBJ2-7; 9 bases line up with TRBD1. Germline V lookup: CDR1 SQVTM, CDR2 ANQGSEA. The CDR3 sequence is 17 residues long. V lost 1 base to trimming and J lost 6 bases; unmatched junction nucleotides: 16. Here the CDR3 reads CSVEAGFTGGPKGEQYF. CDR3 coding DNA: TGCAGCGTTGAAGCGGGGTTTACAGGGGGCCCTAAGGGCGAGCAGTACTTC.

The chain has TRBV7-9 and TRBJ2-1, with D perhaps TRBD2 (5 bases). Trimming removed 5 bases from V and 9 bases from J, with 11 bases in between. Looked up from germline, CDR1 is SEHNR and CDR2 is FQNEAQ (reference sequence). The CDR3 is 12 amino acids. CDR3 DNA sequence: TGTGCCAGCAGCCCAGCCGGAGGTGAGCAGTTCTTC. Its translation: CASSPAGGEQFF.

This clone has just a few counts. The chain combines TRBV5-1 with TRBJ2-5; 10 bases are shared with TRBD1. The CDR3 covers 16 residues. Looked up from germline, CDR1 is SGHRS and CDR2 is YFSETQ. J was trimmed by 4 bases and V by 3 bases; bases with no gene match: 9. CDR3 region: CASSWGVRDRGETQYF. CDR3 DNA: TGCGCCAGCAGCTGGGGGGTGAGGGACAGGGGAGAGACCCAGTACTTC. Using reference TRBV5-1 and TRBJ2-5 for the parts outside the CDR3, the full variable domain is KAGVTQTPRYLIKTRGQQVTLSCSPISGHRSVSWYQQTPGQGLQFLFEYFSETQRNKGNFPGRFSGRQFSNSRSEMNVSTLELGDSALYLCASSWGVRDRGETQYFGPGTRLLVL.

The gene calls are TRBV5-1 and TRBJ2-2; TRBD2 agrees at 14 bases. CDR3 size: 16 residues. Trimming at V came to 3 bases and at J to 10 bases, leaving 8 bases not matched to a gene. CDR1 is SGHRS, CDR2 YFSETQ, per germline. Here the CDR3 reads CASSSLTSGRALELFF. CDR3 coding DNA: TGCGCCAGCAGCTCGCTGACTAGCGGGAGGGCATTGGAGCTGTTTTTT.

This chain joins TRBV9 and TRBJ2-3; TRBD2 agrees at 8 bases. CDR3 length equals 16 residues. The J segment lost 4 bases and the V segment lost 4 bases, leaving 11 bases of the junction unmatched. Germline CDR1 reads SGDLS; CDR2 reads YYNGEE. The CDR3 sequence is CASSLIQTSDPDTQYF. CDR3 nucleotide sequence: TGTGCCAGCAGCTTAATTCAGACTAGCGACCCAGATACGCAGTATTTT.

The count of this clone is one. V and J are TRBV6-5 and TRBJ2-4, with D maybe TRBD2 (5 bases). V was clipped by 10 bases and J by 7 bases, with 14 bases between them. The germline V gene has CDR1 MNHEY and CDR2 SVGAGI. The CDR3 consists of 12 residues. CDR3 nucleotides: TGTGCCACCCACACCACGGGGAACATTCAGTACTTC. Residues: CATHTTGNIQYF.

The chain is built from TRBV10-1 and TRBJ2-7, with TRBD1 identical over 7 bases. CDR3 length equals 15 residues. The germline gives CDR1 WNHNN, CDR2 SYGVQD (reference sequence). The V gene end was trimmed by 4 bases and the J gene end by 6 bases; junction bases not matched to a gene: 12. The CDR3 region has the DNA TGCGCCAGCAGTGGATACCGGGACAGTGAGGCCGAGCAGTACTTC. Translating gives CASSGYRDSEAEQYF.

The V gene is TRBV7-9, the J gene TRBJ2-1; 11 bases map to TRBD2. Looked up from germline, CDR1 is SEHNR and CDR2 is FQNEAQ (reference sequence). This CDR3 is 15 amino acids long. V lost 4 bases and J lost 6; bases outside the gene matches: 5. CDR3 protein: CASSWGLAALNEQFF. In DNA form, the CDR3 reads TGTGCCAGCAGCTGGGGACTAGCGGCCCTCAATGAGCAGTTCTTC.

The chain couples TRBV10-3 to TRBJ1-2, with D uncertain. V shed 3 bases and J shed 6 bases, with 14 bases lying between them. This CDR3 is built from 14 residues. Germline values: CDR1 ENHRY, CDR2 SYGVKD. The DNA for the CDR3 is TGTGCCATCAGTGATACGGGTCCCGGGGATGGCTACACCTTC. Amino acid sequence: CAISDTGPGDGYTF.

V and J are TRBV15 and TRBJ1-2; D is uncertain. V shed 0 bases and J shed 4 bases, with 9 bases lying between them. CDR3 size: 14 residues. Germline-derived CDR1 and CDR2 are LNHNV and YYDKDF (reference sequence). The CDR3 nucleotides read TGTGCCACCAGCAGAGATTTCCAGTTCTATGGCTACACCTTC. Amino acid sequence: CATSRDFQFYGYTF.

The CDR3 here is CASSRRDREDTQYF. CDR3 in DNA: TGTGCCAGCAGCCGCCGGGACAGGGAGGATACGCAGTATTTT. The chain combines TRBV27 with TRBJ2-3, with TRBD1 matching over 9 bases. J gave up 6 bases and V 6 bases, and 7 bases lay outside the gene matches. Germline CDR1 and CDR2: MNHEY and SMNVEV (reference sequence). The CDR3 runs to 14 residues.

The genes are TRBV7-9 and TRBJ2-1, with D unclear. V lost 5 bases and J 8 bases, leaving 13 bases between the germline ends. This CDR3 is 13 amino acids long. The V gene's germline CDR1 is SEHNR and CDR2 FQNEAQ (reference sequence). CDR3 nucleotide sequence: TGTGCCAGCAGCCAGAGTAGCATCCATGAGCAGTTCTTC. It yields the protein CASSQSSIHEQFF.

V usage is TRBV15 and J usage is TRBJ2-7; D unclear. Germline loops: CDR1 LNHNV, CDR2 YYDKDF (reference sequence). V lost 0 bases, J lost 9 bases, and 12 bases lay in between. The CDR3 runs to 13 residues. The CDR3 reads CATSRDFDPLQYF. DNA of the CDR3: TGTGCCACCAGCAGAGATTTTGACCCTTTGCAGTACTTC.

The V and J genes are TRBV29-1 and TRBJ1-1; D might be TRBD1 (5 bases). This CDR3 spans 13 amino acids. Germline CDR1 and CDR2: SQVTM and ANQGSEA. V lost 6 bases, J lost 0 bases, and 11 bases lay in between. DNA of the CDR3: TGCAGCGTAGGGGAGGGACTGAACACTGAAGCTTTCTTT. Amino acids: CSVGEGLNTEAFF.

CDR3 coding DNA: TGTGCCAGCGTTTTAACCGCTAGCGGGGGGCACAATGAGCAGTTCTTC. It specifies CASVLTASGGHNEQFF. The V gene is TRBV2, the J gene TRBJ2-1, with 11 nucleotides matching TRBD2. Per the germline V gene, CDR1 is SNHLY and CDR2 is FYNNEI. The CDR3 consists of 16 residues. Germline trimming cut 8 bases from V and 5 bases from J; bases unmatched to any gene: 11.

The J gene is TRBJ2-7, the V gene TRBV27; the D is unclear. The CDR3 contains 13 residues. Germline V gene data show CDR1 as MNHEY and CDR2 as SMNVEV (reference sequence). Deletions cut 2 bases from V and 4 bases from J, with 9 bases between. CDR3 in amino acids: CASSLGNGYEQYF. The CDR3 DNA reads as TGTGCCAGCAGTTTAGGGAACGGGTACGAGCAGTACTTC.

This chain uses TRBV30 with TRBJ2-3, with TRBD1 as a possible D gene (6 bases). The germline V and J ends were trimmed by 3 bases and 2 bases, with 12 bases remaining between them. The length of the CDR3 is 14 residues. Germline CDR1 GTSNPN, CDR2 SVGIG (reference sequence). CDR3 sequence reads: CAWSFGDITDTQYF. The CDR3 nucleotides read TGTGCCTGGAGCTTCGGGGACATCACAGATACGCAGTATTTT. The entire variable domain, with the rest obtained from reference TRBV30 and TRBJ2-3, is as follows: SQTIHQWPATLVQPVGSPLSLECTVEGTSNPNLYWYRQAAGRGLQLLFYSVGIGQISSEVPQNLSASRPQDRQFILSSKKLLLSDSGFYLCAWSFGDITDTQYFGPGTRLTVL.